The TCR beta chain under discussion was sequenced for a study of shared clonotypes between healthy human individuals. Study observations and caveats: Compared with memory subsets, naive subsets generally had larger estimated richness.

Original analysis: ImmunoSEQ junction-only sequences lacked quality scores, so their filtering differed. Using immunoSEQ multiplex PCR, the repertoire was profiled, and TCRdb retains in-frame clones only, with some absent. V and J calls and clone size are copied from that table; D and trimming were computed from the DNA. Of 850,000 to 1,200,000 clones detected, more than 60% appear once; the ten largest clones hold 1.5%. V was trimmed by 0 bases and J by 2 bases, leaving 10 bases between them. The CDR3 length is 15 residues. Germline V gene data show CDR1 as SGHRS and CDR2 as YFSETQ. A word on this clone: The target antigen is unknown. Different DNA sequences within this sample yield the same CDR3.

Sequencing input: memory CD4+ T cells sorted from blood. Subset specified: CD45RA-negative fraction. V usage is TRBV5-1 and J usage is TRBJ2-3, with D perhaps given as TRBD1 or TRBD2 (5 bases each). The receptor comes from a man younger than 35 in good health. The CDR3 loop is CASSLATGPTDTQYF. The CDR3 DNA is TGCGCCAGCAGCTTGGCAACGGGACCCACAGATACGCAGTATTTT. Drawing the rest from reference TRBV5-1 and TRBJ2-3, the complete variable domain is KAGVTQTPRYLIKTRGQQVTLSCSPISGHRSVSWYQQTPGQGLQFLFEYFSETQRNKGNFPGRFSGRQFSNSRSEMNVSTLELGDSALYLCASSLATGPTDTQYFGPGTRLTVL.